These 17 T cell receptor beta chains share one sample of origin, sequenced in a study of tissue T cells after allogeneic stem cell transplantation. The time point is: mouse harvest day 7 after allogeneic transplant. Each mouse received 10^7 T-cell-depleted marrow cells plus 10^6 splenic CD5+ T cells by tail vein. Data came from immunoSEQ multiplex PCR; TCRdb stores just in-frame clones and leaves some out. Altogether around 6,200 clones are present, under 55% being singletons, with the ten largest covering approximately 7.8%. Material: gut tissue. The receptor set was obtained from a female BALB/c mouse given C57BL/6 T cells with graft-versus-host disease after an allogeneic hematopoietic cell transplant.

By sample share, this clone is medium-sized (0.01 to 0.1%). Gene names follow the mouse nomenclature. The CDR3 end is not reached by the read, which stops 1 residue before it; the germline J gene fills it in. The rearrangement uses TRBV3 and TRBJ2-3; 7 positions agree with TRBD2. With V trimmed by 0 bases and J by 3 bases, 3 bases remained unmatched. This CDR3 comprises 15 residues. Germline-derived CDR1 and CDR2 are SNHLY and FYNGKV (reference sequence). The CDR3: CASSLAGGRAETLYF. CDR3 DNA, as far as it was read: TGTGCCAGCAGCTTAGCTGGGGGGAGGGCAGAAACGCTGTAT.

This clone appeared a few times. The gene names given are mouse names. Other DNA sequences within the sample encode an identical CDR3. Incomplete CDR3 DNA: TGTGCCAGCAGTCTACGCAGTTATGAACAGTAC. As protein: CASSLRSYEQY. The whole CDR3 is CASSLRSYEQYF. The chain employs TRBV26 and TRBJ2-7, with D unresolved. The read comes to an end 1 residue before the CDR3 does, leaving the germline J gene to fill in the end. The V end was cut by 3 bases, the J end by 4 bases, with 7 bases between. The CDR3 has 12 amino acids. Germline V gene lookup returns CDR1 KGHPV and CDR2 FQNQEV (reference sequence).

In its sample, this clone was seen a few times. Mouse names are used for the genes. The covered CDR3 bases are TGTGCCAGCAGTTTAGCCAGGGGGCCCTATGAACAGTAC. Amino acids: CASSLARGPYEQY. The full CDR3 protein reads CASSLARGPYEQYF. The chain is built from TRBV15 and TRBJ2-7; 8 nucleotides agree with TRBD1. Coverage ceases 1 residue before the CDR3 finishes, and the germline J gene fills in the end. Trimming at V came to 0 bases and at J to 2 bases, leaving 0 bases not matched to a gene. The CDR3 runs 14 residues. The germline V gene encodes CDR1 SGHND and CDR2 FRSKSL. The entire variable domain, with the rest obtained from reference TRBV15 and TRBJ2-7, is as follows: DAGVTQTPRHEVAEKGQTIILKCEPVSGHNDLFWYRQTKIQGLELLSYFRSKSLMEDGGAFKDRFKAEMLNSSFSTLKIQPTEPKDSAVYLCASSLARGPYEQYFGPGTRLTVL.

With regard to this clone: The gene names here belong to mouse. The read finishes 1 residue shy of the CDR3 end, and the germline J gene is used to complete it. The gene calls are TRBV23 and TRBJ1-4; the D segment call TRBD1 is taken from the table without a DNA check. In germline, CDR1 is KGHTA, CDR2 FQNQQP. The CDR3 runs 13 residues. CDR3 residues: CSSEGQGLERLFF. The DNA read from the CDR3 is TGCTCCAGCGAGGGACAGGGGCTCGAAAGATTATTT.

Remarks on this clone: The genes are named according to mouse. This CDR3 is CASSLVGQQDTQYF. CDR3 DNA (partial): TGTGCCAGCTCTCTCGTGGGACAGCAAGACACCCAGTAC. This sequence joins TRBV12-2 and TRBJ2-5; 7 positions agree with TRBD1. The sequenced fragment ends 1 residue before the CDR3 boundary, so the rest is inferred from the germline J gene. J gave up 3 bases and V 0 bases, and 2 bases lay outside the gene matches. Germline CDR1 reads SGHLS; CDR2 reads HYDKME. CDR3 length equals 14 residues.

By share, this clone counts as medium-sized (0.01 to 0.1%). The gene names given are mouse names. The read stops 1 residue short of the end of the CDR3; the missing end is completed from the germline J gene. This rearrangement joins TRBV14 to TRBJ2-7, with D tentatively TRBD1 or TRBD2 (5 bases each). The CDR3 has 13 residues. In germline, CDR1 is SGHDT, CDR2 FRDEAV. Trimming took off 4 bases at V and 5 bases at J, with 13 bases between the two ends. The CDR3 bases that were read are TGTGCCAGCAGTCTCTTCCCGGGACATGAACAGTAC. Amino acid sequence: CASSLFPGHEQY. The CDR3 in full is CASSLFPGHEQYF.

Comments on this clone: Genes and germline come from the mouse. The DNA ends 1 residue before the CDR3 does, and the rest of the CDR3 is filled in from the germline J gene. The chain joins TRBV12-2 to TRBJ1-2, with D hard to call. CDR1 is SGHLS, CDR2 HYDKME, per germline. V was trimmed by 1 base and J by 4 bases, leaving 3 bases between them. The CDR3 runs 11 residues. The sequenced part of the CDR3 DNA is TGTGCCAGCTCTCTGAGCTCCGACTACACC. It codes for CASSLSSDYT. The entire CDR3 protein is CASSLSSDYTF.

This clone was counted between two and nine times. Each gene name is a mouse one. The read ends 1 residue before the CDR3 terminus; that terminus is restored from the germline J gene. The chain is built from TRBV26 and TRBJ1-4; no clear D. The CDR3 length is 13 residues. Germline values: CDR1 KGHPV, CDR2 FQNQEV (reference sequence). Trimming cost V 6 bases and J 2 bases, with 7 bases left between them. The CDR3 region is CASRQPSNERLFF. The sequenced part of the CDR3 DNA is TGTGCCAGCAGACAGCCGTCCAACGAAAGATTATTT.

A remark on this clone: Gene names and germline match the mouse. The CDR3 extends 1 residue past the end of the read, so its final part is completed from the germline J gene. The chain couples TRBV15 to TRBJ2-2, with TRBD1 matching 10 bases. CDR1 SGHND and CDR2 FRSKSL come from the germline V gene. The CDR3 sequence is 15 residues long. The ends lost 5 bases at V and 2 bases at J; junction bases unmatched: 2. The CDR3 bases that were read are TGTGCCAGCAGTCGACAGGGGGCTAACACCGGGCAGCTCTAC. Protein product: CASSRQGANTGQLY. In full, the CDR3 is CASSRQGANTGQLYF.

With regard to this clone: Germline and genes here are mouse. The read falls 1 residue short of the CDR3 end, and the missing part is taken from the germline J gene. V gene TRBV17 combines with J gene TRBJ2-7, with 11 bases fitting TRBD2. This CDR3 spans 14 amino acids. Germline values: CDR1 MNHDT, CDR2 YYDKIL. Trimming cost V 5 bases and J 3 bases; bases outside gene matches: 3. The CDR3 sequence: CASSRLGGVYEQYF. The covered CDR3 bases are TGTGCTAGCAGTCGACTGGGGGGGGTCTATGAACAGTAC.

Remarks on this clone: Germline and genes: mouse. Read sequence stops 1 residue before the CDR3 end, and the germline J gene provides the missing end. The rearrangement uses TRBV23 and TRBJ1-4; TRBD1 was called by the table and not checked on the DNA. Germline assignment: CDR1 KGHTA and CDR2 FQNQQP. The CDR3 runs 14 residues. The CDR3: CSSSRTGDNERLFF. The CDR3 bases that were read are TGCTCCAGCAGTCGGACAGGGGACAACGAAAGATTATTT.

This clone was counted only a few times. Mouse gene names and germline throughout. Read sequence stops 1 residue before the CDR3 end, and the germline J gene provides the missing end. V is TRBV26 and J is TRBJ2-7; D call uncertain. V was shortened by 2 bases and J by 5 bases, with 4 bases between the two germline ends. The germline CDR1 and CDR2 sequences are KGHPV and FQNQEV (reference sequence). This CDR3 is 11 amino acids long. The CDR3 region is CASSLRNEQYF. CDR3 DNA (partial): TGTGCCAGCAGTCTGAGGAATGAACAGTAC.

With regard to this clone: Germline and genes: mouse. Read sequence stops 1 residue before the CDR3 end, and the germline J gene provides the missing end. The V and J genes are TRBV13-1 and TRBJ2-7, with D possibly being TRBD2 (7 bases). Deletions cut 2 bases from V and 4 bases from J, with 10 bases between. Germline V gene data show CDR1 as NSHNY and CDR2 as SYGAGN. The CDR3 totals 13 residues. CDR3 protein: CASSEGGGYEQYF. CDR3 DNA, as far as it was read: TGTGCCAGCAGTGAAGGGGGGGGGTATGAACAGTAC.

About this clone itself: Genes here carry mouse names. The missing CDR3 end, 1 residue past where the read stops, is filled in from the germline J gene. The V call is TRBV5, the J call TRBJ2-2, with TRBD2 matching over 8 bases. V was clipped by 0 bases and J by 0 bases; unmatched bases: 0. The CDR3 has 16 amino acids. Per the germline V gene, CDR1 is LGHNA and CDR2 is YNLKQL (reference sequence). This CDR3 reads CASSQDWGANTGQLYF. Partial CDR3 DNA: TGTGCCAGCAGCCAAGACTGGGGGGCAAACACCGGGCAGCTCTAC.

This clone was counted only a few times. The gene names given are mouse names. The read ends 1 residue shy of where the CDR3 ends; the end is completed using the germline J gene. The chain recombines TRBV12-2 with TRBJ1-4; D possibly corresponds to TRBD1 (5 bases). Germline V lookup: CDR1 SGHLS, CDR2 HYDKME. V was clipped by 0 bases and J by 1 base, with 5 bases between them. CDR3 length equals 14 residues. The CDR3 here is CASSLQGSNERLFF. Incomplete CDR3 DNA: TGTGCCAGCTCTCTCCAGGGTTCCAACGAAAGATTATTT.

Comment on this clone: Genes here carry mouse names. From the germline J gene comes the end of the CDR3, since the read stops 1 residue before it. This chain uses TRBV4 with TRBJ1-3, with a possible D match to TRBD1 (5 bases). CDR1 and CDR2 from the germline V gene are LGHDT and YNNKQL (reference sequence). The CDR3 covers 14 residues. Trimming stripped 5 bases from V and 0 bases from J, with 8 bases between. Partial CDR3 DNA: TGTGCCAGCAGCCTCAGGGTTTCTGGAAATACGCTCTAT. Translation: CASSLRVSGNTLY. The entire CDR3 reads CASSLRVSGNTLYF.

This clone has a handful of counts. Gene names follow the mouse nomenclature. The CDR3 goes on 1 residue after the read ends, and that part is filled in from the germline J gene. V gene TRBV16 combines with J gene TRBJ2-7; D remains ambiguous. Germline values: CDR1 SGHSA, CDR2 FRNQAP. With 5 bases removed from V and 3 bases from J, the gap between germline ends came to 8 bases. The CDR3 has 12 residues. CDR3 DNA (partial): TGTGCAAGCAGCCCACAAAACTATGAACAGTAC. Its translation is CASSPQNYEQY. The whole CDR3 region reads CASSPQNYEQYF. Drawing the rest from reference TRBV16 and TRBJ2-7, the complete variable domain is NAGVIQTPRHKVTGKGQEATLWCEPISGHSAVFWYRQTIVQGLEFLTYFRNQAPIDDSGMPKERFSAQMPNQSHSTLKIQSTQPQDSAVYLCASSPQNYEQYFGPGTRLTVL.